This T cell receptor beta chain was profiled in a study of T cells in Graves' hyperthyroidism and ophthalmopathy. This CDR3 region has 16 residues. CDR1 and CDR2 from the germline V gene are SQVTM and ANQGSEA. V lost 0 bases and J 2 bases, leaving 15 bases between the germline ends. Each patient was aged 18 to 65 and had newly diagnosed hyperthyroidism of under 2 months' duration. In its sample, this clonotype was seen a few times. The investigators amplified TCR beta CDR3 regions from RNA transcripts. The HTBI primer set drove a first-round RT-PCR of the TCR CDR3. MiXCR, applied by TCRdb to the multiplex PCR reads, yields one record per CDR3 protein. The data hold roughly 360,000 distinct CDR3 sequences, with approximately 13% observed a single time.

This clonotype originated in a man aged 30 to 45 with Graves' hyperthyroidism that later progressed to Graves' ophthalmopathy. The rearrangement joins TRBV29-1 to TRBJ2-3, with D maybe TRBD2 (7 bases). Sequenced sample: blood. CDR3: CSVEDTAGDYTDTQYF. In DNA form, the CDR3 reads TGCAGCGTTGAAGATACCGCAGGGGACTACACAGATACGCAGTATTTT.